The source of this TCR beta chain is a study of OX40 agonist ivuxolimab in advanced cancers. Sequencing used immunoSEQ multiplex PCR; TCRdb keeps in-frame clones, though not all of them. Among over 80,000 clones listed, less than 90% were seen once. This TCR came from an adult with an advanced solid tumor such as melanoma, head and neck, liver or kidney cancer. The specimen was CD4+ or CD8+ T cells sorted from blood, collected in a trial of the OX40 agonist ivuxolimab.

The CDR3 reads CASSVGGQGSLYEQYF. The DNA of the CDR3 is TGTGCCAGCAGCGTAGGGGGACAGGGTTCCCTCTACGAGCAGTACTTC. This chain connects TRBV9 to TRBJ2-5; 9 positions match TRBD1. The J call could be wrong; TRBJ2-7 is a better fit for the DNA end. The CDR3 spans 16 residues. The germline CDR1 and CDR2 sequences are SGDLS and YYNGEE.